This T cell receptor (beta chain) emerged from a study of patients with pleural tuberculosis. This clonotype has ten or more counts. This sequence may be a read error, since a much larger clone differs from it by one base. Each CDR3 protein gets one entry after TCRdb re-called the reads with MiXCR. The table includes 29,000 or so distinct CDR3 sequences, over 15% detected once. The germline V gene encodes CDR1 MDHEN and CDR2 SYDVKM. The CDR3 is made up of 11 amino acids. Trimming removed 7 bases from V and 9 bases from J, with 12 bases in between. This sequence joins TRBV28 and TRBJ1-2; D gene ambiguous. The source material was peripheral blood. This receptor was obtained from a human donor with pleural tuberculosis. CDR3 in DNA: TGTGCCAGCACTCATCCTGGGAGCTACACCTTC. Translating it yields CASTHPGSYTF.